This T cell receptor (beta chain) was documented in a study of shared clonotypes between healthy human individuals. Concerning this clone itself: Its antigen is still unknown.

The protocol was immunoSEQ multiplex PCR, while the TCRdb copy is restricted to in-frame clones and leaves out a portion. The sample has hundreds of thousands of clones; roughly 96% are singletons. Only CD45RO-negative cells positively selected for CCR7 counted as naive CD8 cells, so terminally differentiated effector memory CD45RA+ cells were excluded. The CDR3 has 16 amino acids. Germline values: CDR1 LGHNT, CDR2 FRNRAP. The trim removed 5 bases at V and 7 bases at J, leaving 10 bases unmatched. Study-level points and caveats: For naive CD4 cells, roughly 5% of clonotypes were shared across a few donors.

V usage is TRBV12-5 and J usage is TRBJ2-1; 11 bases map to TRBD1. The source material was naive CD8+ T cells sorted from blood. This TCR was recovered from a woman aged 25 to 39 in good health. CDR3 nucleotide sequence: TGTGCTAGTGGTCCCGCCGGGACAGGGGGGAGGAATGAGCAGTTCTTC. Translated, it gives CASGPAGTGGRNEQFF.